Shown below are 6 T cell receptor beta chains from a single sample sequenced in a study of Graves' ophthalmopathy and Graves' hyperthyroidism. Amplifying from RNA transcripts, the study obtained TCR beta CDR3 regions. Amplification began with first-round RT-PCR using HTBI primers, then second-round multiplex PCR was performed. TCRdb itself ran the multiplex PCR reads through MiXCR, one entry per CDR3 protein. This table holds around 520,000 distinct CDR3 sequences, about 35% found once. The sample comprised peripheral blood or thyroid tissue (not recorded which). Receptor source: an adult man with Graves' hyperthyroidism.

As concerns this clonotype: The junction and the germline gene differ at one end; a read error may be behind it. This chain joins TRBV10-3 and TRBJ1-5, with 9 bases identical to TRBD1. This CDR3 is 15 amino acids long. CDR1 and CDR2 (germline): ENHRY, SYGVKD. DNA for the CDR3: TGTGCCAGCAGTTTTACGGGACAGGGTTGGCAGCCCCAGCATTTT. Translating it yields CASSFTGQGWQPQHF.

The chain has TRBV29-1 and TRBJ1-1; D not resolved. The CDR3 is 13 residues long. V dropped 6 bases and J dropped 1 base, with 12 bases sitting between them. Germline CDR1 SQVTM, CDR2 ANQGSEA. In DNA form, the CDR3 reads TGCAGCGTGGTTCCAGGTACGAACACTGAAGCTTTCTTT. Translating gives CSVVPGTNTEAFF.

This clonotype was seen repeatedly, ten times or more. The rearrangement uses TRBV5-1 and TRBJ2-6, with D possibly matching TRBD2 (6 bases). With 5 bases removed from V and 1 base from J, the gap between germline ends came to 16 bases. Per the germline V gene, CDR1 is SGHRS and CDR2 is YFSETQ. CDR3 length equals 17 residues. The CDR3 spells CASSLGTSISGANVLTF. DNA for the CDR3: TGCGCCAGCAGTCTAGGGACTTCGATATCTGGGGCCAACGTCCTGACTTTC.

The chain's CDR3 is CASRIGGETQYF. The DNA of the CDR3 is TGTGCCAGCAGAATTGGTGGAGAGACCCAGTACTTC. The rearrangement links TRBV12-3 or TRBV12-4 to TRBJ2-5; D unclear. V dropped 6 bases and J dropped 4 bases, with 9 bases sitting between them. The CDR3 contains 12 residues.

At least ten counts were recorded for this clonotype. The rearrangement uses TRBV19 and TRBJ1-2; D call uncertain. The CDR3 spans 12 residues. The V end lost 4 bases, the J end lost 7 bases, and 10 bases lay between the germline ends. CDR1 LNHDA and CDR2 SQIVND come from the germline V gene (reference sequence). CDR3 DNA sequence: TGTGCCAGTAGTAAAGATCCTATTGGCTACACCTTC. Protein: CASSKDPIGYTF.

This clonotype was seen ten or more times. The genes are TRBV10-3 and TRBJ2-7, with D possibly matching TRBD2 (6 bases). Germline V gene lookup returns CDR1 ENHRY and CDR2 SYGVKD. Between the trimmed V and J ends, which lost 7 bases and 0 bases, there was a span of 10 bases. This CDR3 comprises 13 residues. CDR3 protein: CAINDGSSYEQYF. CDR3 nucleotides: TGTGCCATCAATGACGGGAGCTCCTACGAGCAGTACTTC.